This record looks at one T cell receptor beta chain sequence and its context. The source of the sample is a study of blood T cell repertoires in COVID-19. Background on the study: Sites across the United States, Italy and Spain contributed samples from acute and convalescent COVID-19.

Cohort assignment relied on participant-reported clinical history. V lost 11 bases, J lost 5 bases, and 9 bases stayed unmatched. The CDR3 sequence is 15 residues long. Germline assignment: CDR1 MNHEY and CDR2 SVGAGI. Using immunoSEQ multiplex PCR, the repertoire was profiled, and TCRdb retains in-frame clones only, with some absent. Of some 460,000 clones in the sample, about 85% were seen once. V gene TRBV6-5 combines with J gene TRBJ2-2, with 12 bases fitting TRBD2. Sequencing was done on a sample of PBMCs or T cells enriched from blood (not recorded which). The TCR was taken from a woman aged 18-35 years who had recovered from COVID-19. The CDR3 here is CAVHLLAGGTGELFF. CDR3 DNA sequence: TGTGCCGTTCACCTACTAGCGGGGGGTACCGGGGAGCTGTTTTTT.